Shown below are 25 T cell receptor beta chains from a single sample sequenced in a study of T cells in women clearing cervical HPV infection. Libraries were prepared by immunoSEQ multiplex PCR; TCRdb keeps only in-frame clonotypes and omits some of them. The ten most abundant clones cover around 3.5% of a sample with about 36,000 clones. Sequenced sample: blood buffy coat. The source of these receptors is a woman between 18 and 70 years old with a cervical HPV16 infection that either progressed to CIN3+ or cleared (not recorded which).

With respect to this clone: With the read ending 3 residues before the CDR3 end, the germline J gene is used to fill in that end. The genes are TRBV5-1 and TRBJ1-1; a weak D match, TRBD1 (6 bases). V gave up 4 bases and J gave up 0 bases, with 10 bases separating them. This CDR3 comprises 14 residues. Germline V gene data show CDR1 as SGHRS and CDR2 as YFSETQ. The CDR3 spells CASSMDRVNTEAFF. CDR3 bases read: TGCGCCAGCAGCATGGACAGAGTGAACACTGAA.

In regard to this clone: The sequence runs out 3 residues before the end of the CDR3; the remainder is reconstructed from the germline J gene. The V gene is TRBV23-1, the J gene TRBJ2-4; maybe TRBD2 (6 bases). TRBV23-1 is an ORF for which the function is uncertain. With 11 bases removed from V and 1 base from J, the gap between germline ends came to 24 bases. CDR3 length: 17 amino acids. CDR3 sequence reads: CALHSKGLYLAKNIQYF. CDR3 bases read: TGCGCCCTTCACTCCAAGGGACTTTACCTCGCCAAAAACATT.

CDR3 amino acids: CASSEPGQATGELFF. The sequenced part of the CDR3 DNA is TGTGCCAGCAGTGAACCGGGACAGGCAACCGGGGAG. V usage is TRBV6-1 and J usage is TRBJ2-2; TRBD1 matches at 8 bases. The CDR3 is cut off 3 residues early in the read; its end comes from the germline J gene. V lost 2 bases to trimming and J lost 5 bases; unmatched junction nucleotides: 4. This CDR3 is built from 15 residues. Germline values: CDR1 MNHNS, CDR2 SASEGT.

In the case of this clone: Read data end 3 residues before the CDR3 end; the end is taken from the germline J gene. The chain recombines TRBV10-1 with TRBJ2-7, with 7 bases identical to TRBD1. CDR3 size: 12 residues. The V gene's germline CDR1 is WNHNN and CDR2 SYGVQD (reference sequence). With V trimmed by 9 bases and J by 2 bases, 4 bases remained unmatched. Here the CDR3 reads CARPGTAYEQYF. The CDR3 DNA, read in part, is TGCGCCAGACCCGGGACAGCCTACGAG.

The covered CDR3 bases are TGTGCCAGCAGCCTGGGGGACACCGCCTACGAG. Amino acid sequence: CASSLGDTAYE. The full CDR3 sequence reads CASSLGDTAYEQYF. This chain connects TRBV13 to TRBJ2-7; possibly TRBD1 for D (6 bases). Coverage ceases 3 residues before the CDR3 finishes, and the germline J gene fills in the end. V was clipped by 5 bases and J by 2 bases, with 13 bases between them. This CDR3 comprises 14 residues. Germline V gene sequence: CDR1 PRHDT, CDR2 FYEKMQ (reference sequence).

Turning to this clone: The missing CDR3 end, 3 residues past where the read stops, is filled in from the germline J gene. The V call is TRBV2, the J call TRBJ1-2; 8 bases line up with TRBD1. The CDR3 has 15 amino acids. V lost 5 bases to trimming and J lost 0 bases; unmatched junction nucleotides: 5. Germline CDR1 is SNHLY and CDR2 is FYNNEI. The sequenced part of the CDR3 DNA is TGTGCCAGCAGTTCGGGACAGGCCACTAACTATGGC. Translation gives CASSSGQATNYG. The entire CDR3 is CASSSGQATNYGYTF.

Note on this clone: Sequencing ends 3 residues short of the CDR3 end; the germline J gene provides the rest. The chain is built from TRBV20-1 and TRBJ2-3; 11 nucleotides line up with TRBD2. The CDR3 is 15 residues long. Per germline, CDR1 DFQATT and CDR2 SNEGSKA (reference sequence). The trim removed 6 bases at V and 0 bases at J, leaving 5 bases unmatched. CDR3 in amino acids: CSASGLAVSTDTQYF. The sequenced part of the CDR3 DNA is TGCAGTGCCTCGGGACTAGCGGTTAGCACAGATACG.

A word on this clone: The read ends 3 residues before the CDR3 terminus; that terminus is restored from the germline J gene. The genes are TRBV27 and TRBJ2-1; 7 positions agree with TRBD2. This CDR3 is 14 amino acids long. Germline V CDR1 and CDR2: MNHEY, SMNVEV (reference sequence). V gave up 3 bases and J gave up 6 bases; unmatched junction bases: 5. CDR3 DNA, as far as it was read: TGTGCCAGCAGTTTCGTCGCTAGCGGCAATGAG. Translated: CASSFVASGNE. The complete CDR3 protein is CASSFVASGNEQFF.

In the case of this clone: The read terminates 3 residues before the CDR3 end, so the remaining end is supplied by the germline J gene. This sequence joins TRBV2 and TRBJ1-2; weak D call: TRBD1 (5 bases). The CDR3 totals 12 residues. V was shortened by 8 bases and J by 4 bases, with 11 bases between the two germline ends. Germline V gives CDR1 SNHLY, CDR2 FYNNEI. CDR3 DNA (partial): TGTGCCAGCCTTGGACAACCCTATGGC. This encodes CASLGQPYG. The full CDR3 protein is CASLGQPYGYTF.

The CDR3 loop reads CASSTPSTGLNTGELFF. CDR3 DNA, as far as it was read: TGTGCCAGCTCAACGCCCTCGACAGGATTGAACACCGGGGAG. The chain couples TRBV18 to TRBJ2-2; tentative D call: TRBD1 (6 bases). The read halts 3 residues ahead of the CDR3 end, with the missing end drawn from the germline J gene. The CDR3 is made up of 17 amino acids. The V and J ends lost 5 bases and 1 base respectively, with 17 bases between them. CDR1 and CDR2 (germline): KGHSH, LQKENI.

CDR3 in amino acids: CASSRDRAQNEQFF. The part of the CDR3 DNA that was read is TGCGCCAGCAGCCGGGACAGGGCTCAAAATGAG. V and J are TRBV5-1 and TRBJ2-1, with TRBD1 matching 9 bases. Read sequence stops 3 residues before the CDR3 end, and the germline J gene provides the missing end. CDR3 length equals 14 residues. Trimming took 4 bases from V and 7 from J; bases not matched to a gene: 6. CDR1 is SGHRS, CDR2 YFSETQ, per germline.

In regard to this clone: With the read ending 3 residues before the CDR3 end, the germline J gene is used to fill in that end. The V and J genes are TRBV19 and TRBJ2-7; a weak D match, TRBD1 (5 bases). This CDR3 spans 13 amino acids. The germline V and J ends were trimmed by 8 bases and 4 bases, with 15 bases remaining between them. Germline CDR1 is LNHDA and CDR2 is SQIVND (reference sequence). CDR3 DNA (partial): TGTGCCAGTGGTCAAAGGGGTAGTTACGAG. This sequence encodes CASGQRGSYE. The CDR3, in full, reads CASGQRGSYEQYF.

Worth noting for this clone: The sequence runs out 3 residues before the end of the CDR3; the remainder is reconstructed from the germline J gene. V and J are TRBV4-1 and TRBJ1-1; TRBD1 is a possible D gene (5 bases). The ends were cut back, 2 bases at V and 6 bases at J, with 19 bases in the middle. CDR3 length: 16 residues. Germline lookup yields CDR1 MGHRA and CDR2 YSYEKL. CDR3 sequence reads: CASSQSRAVREAEAFF. The covered CDR3 bases are TGCGCCAGCAGCCAATCCAGGGCGGTCAGGGAGGCTGAA.

Concerning this clone itself: The CDR3 end lies 3 residues beyond the end of the read and is filled in from the germline J gene. V and J are TRBV6-2 or TRBV6-3 and TRBJ2-7; 8 nucleotides agree with TRBD1. Germline V lookup: CDR1 MNHEY, CDR2 SVGEGT. This CDR3 region has 13 residues. V lost 5 bases and J lost 6; bases outside the gene matches: 6. The CDR3 loop is CASSPYTGGEQYF. The CDR3 DNA, read in part, is TGTGCCAGCAGTCCCTACACAGGGGGCGAG.

Comment on this clone: Coverage ceases 3 residues before the CDR3 finishes, and the germline J gene fills in the end. This rearrangement joins TRBV19 to TRBJ1-2, with D maybe TRBD1 (5 bases). The V end was cut by 3 bases, the J end by 5 bases, with 10 bases between. Germline V gene sequence: CDR1 LNHDA, CDR2 SQIVND (reference sequence). The CDR3 length is 13 residues. CDR3 DNA (partial): TGTGCCAGTAGTATGGGGCGAAGTTATGGC. It encodes CASSMGRSYG. The complete CDR3 reads CASSMGRSYGYTF. The whole variable domain, filled in from reference TRBV19 and TRBJ1-2, reads DGGITQSPKYLFRKEGQNVTLSCEQNLNHDAMYWYRQDPGQGLRLIYYSQIVNDFQKGDIAEGYSVSREKKESFPLTVTSAQKNPTAFYLCASSMGRSYGYTFGSGTRLTVV.

In the case of this clone: The read comes to an end 3 residues before the CDR3 does, leaving the germline J gene to fill in the end. The rearrangement joins TRBV7-9 to TRBJ1-2, with D perhaps TRBD1 (5 bases). The germline V gene has CDR1 SEHNR and CDR2 FQNEAQ (reference sequence). The CDR3 is 14 residues long. The CDR3 bases that were read are TGTGCCAGCAGCTGGGGACTAGCGGGGAACGAC. Its protein product is CASSWGLAGND. The complete CDR3 reads CASSWGLAGNDYTF.

A word on this clone: Coverage ceases 3 residues before the CDR3 finishes, and the germline J gene fills in the end. The chain employs TRBV18 and TRBJ1-1, with D uncertain. The CDR3 loop spans 16 amino acids. Germline loops: CDR1 KGHSH, CDR2 LQKENI. CDR3 DNA, as far as it was read: TGTGCCAGCTCAGCGGATTTAGCGGGAGTTGGTGGTGAG. Residues: CASSADLAGVGGE. The whole CDR3 sequence is CASSADLAGVGGEAFF.

Notes on this clone: The read ends 3 residues before the CDR3 terminus; that terminus is restored from the germline J gene. The chain has TRBV5-1 and TRBJ2-7; 8 bases are a match to TRBD2. CDR1 and CDR2 from the germline V gene are SGHRS and YFSETQ. The CDR3 runs to 15 residues. The trim removed 4 bases at V and 0 bases at J, leaving 6 bases unmatched. CDR3 residues: CASSPRGGSSYEQYF. The CDR3 DNA, read in part, is TGCGCCAGCAGCCCTCGCGGGGGGAGCTCCTACGAG.

CDR3 loop: CSVRRQADTEAFF. The CDR3 DNA, read in part, is TGCAGCGTCCGACGACAGGCCGACACTGAA. The chain is built from TRBV29-1 and TRBJ1-1; TRBD1 is a possible D gene (6 bases). The read falls 3 residues short of the CDR3 end, and the missing part is taken from the germline J gene. Germline V lookup: CDR1 SQVTM, CDR2 ANQGSEA. With 6 bases removed from V and 3 bases from J, the gap between germline ends came to 14 bases. The CDR3 has 13 amino acids.

Of note for this clone: The junction and the germline gene differ at one end; a read error may be behind it. Read sequence stops 3 residues before the CDR3 end, and the germline J gene provides the missing end. The J gene is TRBJ2-3, the V gene TRBV4-2, with 9 bases that match TRBD1. The CDR3 has 13 residues. Germline assignment: CDR1 LGHNA and CDR2 YNFKEQ. CDR3 DNA (partial): TGCGCCAGCGGACAGGGGAACCCAGATACG. It codes for CASGQGNPDT. In full, the CDR3 reads CASGQGNPDTQYF.

Comment on this clone: An end of the junction does not agree with germline; a read error may underlie this. The read falls 3 residues short of the CDR3 end, and the missing part is taken from the germline J gene. The V and J genes are TRBV7-7 and TRBJ2-1, with 11 bases identical to TRBD1. This CDR3 comprises 15 residues. Germline CDR1 reads SSHAT; CDR2 reads FNYEAQ (reference sequence). CDR3 loop: CASSRDRGANNEQFF. The sequenced CDR3 bases are TGTGCTAGCAGCCGGGACAGGGGGGCCAACAATGAG.

The sequenced CDR3 bases are TGTGCTAGTGGTTTGGGGGTGGGCGCAGATACG. As protein: CASGLGVGADT. The whole CDR3 protein is CASGLGVGADTQYF. The chain couples TRBV12-5 to TRBJ2-3; unclear D gene. The DNA ends 3 residues before the CDR3 does, and the rest of the CDR3 is filled in from the germline J gene. The length of the CDR3 is 14 residues. V was trimmed by 1 base and J by 4 bases, leaving 9 bases between them. Per germline, CDR1 LGHNT and CDR2 FRNRAP.

On this clone itself: The read stops 3 residues short of the end of the CDR3; the missing end is completed from the germline J gene. The chain employs TRBV4-2 and TRBJ2-3; 9 bases agree with TRBD2. This CDR3 is 16 amino acids long. Germline V gene sequence: CDR1 LGHNA, CDR2 YNFKEQ. Germline trimming cut 1 base from V and 5 bases from J; bases unmatched to any gene: 7. The DNA read from the CDR3 is TGTGCCAGCAGCCAAGTTCCGACTAGCGGTAGAGATACG. This encodes CASSQVPTSGRDT. The CDR3, in full, reads CASSQVPTSGRDTQYF.

In the case of this clone: The DNA ends 3 residues before the CDR3 does, and the rest of the CDR3 is filled in from the germline J gene. The rearrangement uses TRBV9 and TRBJ2-7; TRBD2 matches at 7 bases. The CDR3 spans 14 residues. Losses at the gene ends were 4 bases for V and 6 bases for J; bases not matched to a gene: 10. Germline loops: CDR1 SGDLS, CDR2 YYNGEE. The CDR3: CASSPDGGISEQYF. The sequenced part of the CDR3 DNA is TGTGCCAGCAGCCCCGACGGGGGGATTAGCGAG.

Of note for this clone: Sequencing ends 3 residues short of the CDR3 end; the germline J gene provides the rest. V gene TRBV5-1 combines with J gene TRBJ2-1, with D perhaps TRBD1 (7 bases). This CDR3 contains 15 residues. Germline V gene data show CDR1 as SGHRS and CDR2 as YFSETQ. The V end lost 5 bases, the J end lost 4 bases, and 16 bases lay between the germline ends. CDR3 region: CASSGSGGTYNEQFF. CDR3 DNA, as far as it was read: TGCGCCAGCAGTGGGTCAGGGGGGACTTACAATGAG.